This is a list of T cell receptor beta chains from one sample in a study of CD8 T cells in Susac syndrome. MiXCR was run by TCRdb on the immunoSEQ multiplex PCR reads, yielding one entry per CDR3 protein. The profile shows approximately 190,000 distinct CDR3 sequences, under 97% of them singletons. Sequencing was done on a sample of CD4+ T cells from PBMCs. The source is a human donor with Susac syndrome. The CDR3 runs from the conserved cysteine through the conserved F or W. The D gene is left open where the match is weak. A clone size is listed for some rows: how often the clone was seen (once, few, many), or a class if it is expanded.

CDR3	DNA	size	D	V	J
CAWTRGGLYEQYF	TGTGCCTGGACTCGGGGGGGCCTATACGAGCAGTACTTC	NA	TRBD2	TRBV30	TRBJ2-7
CASSLEAGRDQPQHF	TGCGCCAGCAGCTTGGAGGCAGGGAGAGATCAGCCCCAGCATTTT	NA	NA	TRBV5-1	TRBJ1-5
CASSPTVTRLAGGLEQFF	TGTGCCAGCAGCCCGACCGTAACGAGACTAGCGGGGGGGCTTGAGCAGTTCTTC	NA	TRBD2	TRBV7-8	TRBJ2-1
CAWSGITSPLHF	TGTGCCTGGAGTGGGATAACCTCACCCCTCCACTTT	NA	NA	TRBV30	TRBJ1-6
CASSSLGQGAQHTQYF	TGTGCCAGCAGTTCCCTTGGACAGGGGGCGCAGCATACGCAGTATTTT	NA	TRBD1	TRBV27	TRBJ2-3
CASSRLAGGPGTVELFF	TGTGCCAGCAGTAGACTAGCGGGGGGGCCGGGGACCGTGGAGCTGTTTTTT	NA	TRBD2	TRBV9	TRBJ2-2
CASSSGASVNTGELFF	TGCGCCAGCAGCTCGGGGGCTAGCGTGAACACCGGGGAGCTGTTTTTT	NA	NA	TRBV5-1	TRBJ2-2
CSAPSVASTDTQYF	TGCAGTGCTCCCTCTGTAGCTAGCACAGATACGCAGTATTTT	once	NA	TRBV20-1	TRBJ2-3
CASARSPGPRASSGNTIYF	TGTGCCAGCGCCCGGTCGCCAGGTCCCAGGGCAAGCTCTGGAAACACCATATATTTT	NA	NA	TRBV3-1	TRBJ1-3
CASSYGELINTEAFF	TGTGCCAGCAGTTACGGGGAACTGATCAACACTGAAGCTTTCTTT	NA	NA	TRBV6-2/TRBV6-3	TRBJ1-1
CASSFGTGAEDTEAFF	TGTGCCAGCAGCTTCGGTACAGGGGCGGAGGACACTGAAGCTTTCTTT	NA	TRBD1	TRBV5-6	TRBJ1-1
CASSLVGAMGNQPQHF	TGTGCCAGCAGCTTAGTTGGAGCTATGGGCAATCAGCCCCAGCATTTT	NA	NA	TRBV7-2	TRBJ1-5
CASSLEVAGVAGELFF	TGCGCCAGCAGCTTGGAGGTAGCGGGAGTCGCCGGGGAGCTGTTTTTT	NA	TRBD2	TRBV5-1	TRBJ2-2
CAWSDPAGGPPETQYF	TGTGCCTGGAGTGACCCAGCGGGGGGGCCGCCAGAGACCCAGTACTTC	once	TRBD2	TRBV30	TRBJ2-5
CSVGDRRKNTEAFF	TGCAGCGTTGGGGACAGGAGAAAGAACACTGAAGCTTTCTTT	NA	TRBD1	TRBV29-1	TRBJ1-1
CASSQEPLAKNIQYF	TGCGCCAGCAGCCAGGAGCCATTGGCCAAAAACATTCAGTACTTC	NA	NA	TRBV4-1	TRBJ2-4
CAWSVLLQETQYF	TGTGCCTGGAGTGTATTACTCCAAGAGACCCAGTACTTC	NA	NA	TRBV30	TRBJ2-5
CASSPGGVNTEAFF	TGTGCCAGCTCACCGGGCGGAGTGAACACTGAAGCTTTCTTT	NA	NA	TRBV18	TRBJ1-1
CASSPPERLAGMTETQYF	TGTGCCAGCAGCCCCCCGGAGCGACTAGCAGGGATGACAGAGACCCAGTACTTC	NA	TRBD2	TRBV12-3/TRBV12-4	TRBJ2-5
CAWTEGQVTRETQYF	TGTGCCTGGACCGAGGGACAGGTAACCCGAGAGACCCAGTACTTC	NA	TRBD1	TRBV30	TRBJ2-5
CSAPLWASGSILAKNIQYF	TGCAGTGCTCCTTTATGGGCTAGCGGGTCCATCCTAGCCAAAAACATTCAGTACTTC	NA	TRBD2	TRBV20-1	TRBJ2-4
CASSLRLHEQFF	TGCGCCAGCAGCCTGAGGTTGCACGAGCAGTTCTTC	few	NA	TRBV4-1	TRBJ2-1
CASSLDIGHSNVNSPLHF	TGTGCCAGCAGCTTAGATATTGGACACAGTAATGTTAATTCACCCCTCCACTTT	NA	NA	TRBV11-2	TRBJ1-6
CASSQTGVSYNEQFF	TGTGCCAGCAGTCAGACAGGGGTCTCCTACAATGAGCAGTTCTTC	NA	TRBD1	TRBV7-3	TRBJ2-1
CASSQTGDYGYTF	TGTGCCAGCAGCCAGACGGGCGACTATGGCTACACCTTC	NA	NA	TRBV3-1	TRBJ1-2
CASSAVQGKSDNEQFF	TGTGCCAGCAGCGCGGTACAGGGCAAGAGCGACAATGAGCAGTTCTTC	NA	NA	TRBV11-1	TRBJ2-1
CASSYRPARSYEQYF	TGTGCCAGCAGTTACAGGCCAGCTCGGTCCTACGAGCAGTACTTC	NA	NA	TRBV6-2/TRBV6-3	TRBJ2-7
CASSSGKRSYNEQFF	TGTGCCAGCAGCTCGGGCAAACGCTCCTACAATGAGCAGTTCTTC	NA	NA	TRBV13	TRBJ2-1
CASNRIGDYNSPLHF	TGTGCCAGCAACCGGATCGGGGACTATAATTCACCCCTCCACTTT	NA	NA	TRBV2	TRBJ1-6
CASSSRRTANTEAFF	TGTGCCAGCAGCTCGAGACGGACGGCGAACACTGAAGCTTTCTTT	NA	NA	TRBV5-4	TRBJ1-1